A selection of T cell receptor beta chains follows, all from one sample in a study of cytomegalovirus exposure and HLA in healthy donors. Method: immunoSEQ multiplex PCR; TCRdb's copy keeps in-frame clones and lacks some. Among around 97,000 clones, about 77% were seen once, and the ten largest hold 9% to 12%. Sequencing was done on a sample of PBMCs. These receptors all come from a woman younger than 30 in good health and CMV-seropositive. Each CDR3 is given with its conserved first and last residue. A D gene is named only where the DNA matches it firmly. Some rows have no size entry. The others give once, few or many, or a class for an expanded clone.

j_gene	abundance	d_gene	v_gene	CDR3aa	CDR3nt
TRBJ2-7	.	.	TRBV28	CASSSRYEQYF	TGTGCCAGCAGTTCTCGCTACGAGCAGTACTTC
TRBJ2-3	.	TRBD1	TRBV7-6	CASSSRTGTSTDTQYF	TGTGCCAGCAGCTCTAGGACAGGGACTAGCACAGATACGCAGTATTTT
TRBJ2-7	.	TRBD1	TRBV5-1	CASSLMGQGTYEQYF	TGCGCCAGCAGCTTGATGGGACAGGGAACCTACGAGCAGTACTTC
TRBJ2-3	.	.	TRBV9	CASSVGGDTQYF	TGTGCCAGCAGCGTAGGAGGGGATACGCAGTATTTT
TRBJ1-3	.	.	TRBV4-1	CASSQDYTASGNTIYF	TGCGCCAGCAGCCAAGATTACACCGCCTCTGGAAACACCATATATTTT
TRBJ1-2	.	.	TRBV7-9	CASSLGGHNYGYTF	TGTGCCAGCAGCTTAGGCGGACATAATTATGGCTACACCTTC
TRBJ2-3	.	TRBD2	TRBV5-4	CASSRGTSGRGDTQYF	TGTGCCAGCAGTCGGGGGACTAGCGGGAGAGGGGATACGCAGTATTTT
TRBJ2-1	few	TRBD2	TRBV6-6	CASSYQSSGIDNEQFF	TGTGCCAGCAGTTATCAATCTAGCGGGATTGACAATGAGCAGTTCTTC
TRBJ2-6	.	.	TRBV29-1	CSALNSGANVLTF	TGCAGCGCCCTTAACTCTGGGGCCAACGTCCTGACTTTC
TRBJ2-1	.	TRBD2	TRBV29-1	CSVEDLPSVAGVWFF	TGCAGCGTTGAGGATCTCCCATCTGTAGCGGGAGTATGGTTCTTC
TRBJ2-7	.	.	TRBV29-1	CSVLEEGHEQYF	TGCAGCGTTCTAGAGGAGGGCCACGAGCAGTACTTC
TRBJ2-1	.	.	TRBV9	CASSLAPSSYNEQFF	TGTGCCAGCAGCCTCGCCCCGAGCTCCTACAATGAGCAGTTCTTC
TRBJ1-2	.	.	TRBV9	CASSAQGKVTF	TGTGCCAGCAGCGCCCAGGGGAAGGTCACCTTC
TRBJ2-1	.	TRBD1	TRBV6-5	CASSYSGTGDAGGQFF	TGTGCCAGCAGTTACTCAGGGACAGGCGACGCGGGTGGGCAGTTCTTC
TRBJ1-5	.	.	TRBV9	CASSAAGVSNQPQHF	TGTGCCAGCAGCGCCGCCGGGGTCAGCAATCAGCCCCAGCATTTT
TRBJ2-2	few	.	TRBV9	CASSPAEWELFF	TGTGCCAGCAGCCCCGCCGAGTGGGAGCTGTTTTTT
TRBJ1-2	.	.	TRBV9	CASSVREDYGYTF	TGTGCCAGCAGCGTAAGGGAGGACTATGGCTACACCTTC
TRBJ1-4	once	.	TRBV28	CASSLLQGSNEKLFF	TGTGCCAGCAGTTTATTGCAGGGTAGTAATGAAAAACTGTTTTTT
TRBJ2-1	.	.	TRBV5-1	CASSPPLQITNEQFF	TGCGCCAGCAGCCCTCCCTTACAAATTACAAATGAGCAGTTCTTC
TRBJ2-1	.	TRBD1	TRBV7-6	CASSLARRTGLYNEQFF	TGTGCCAGCAGCTTAGCTCGGAGGACAGGGCTCTACAATGAGCAGTTCTTC
TRBJ2-7	.	.	TRBV19	CATQSPDWNIGKQYF	TGTGCCACCCAATCCCCGGACTGGAACATCGGGAAGCAGTACTTC
TRBJ2-1	.	.	TRBV7-3	CASSLSPAYNEQFF	TGTGCCAGCAGCTTAAGTCCGGCCTACAATGAGCAGTTCTTC
TRBJ1-3	.	.	TRBV7-9	CASRHGQNEDSGNTIYF	TGTGCCAGCAGACACGGACAGAACGAAGACTCTGGAAACACCATATATTTT